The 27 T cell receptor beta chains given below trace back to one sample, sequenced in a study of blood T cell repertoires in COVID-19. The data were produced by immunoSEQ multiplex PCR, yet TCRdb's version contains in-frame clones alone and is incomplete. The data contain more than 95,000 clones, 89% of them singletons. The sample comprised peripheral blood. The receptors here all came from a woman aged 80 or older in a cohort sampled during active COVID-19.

The CDR3 DNA is TGCGCCAGCAGCTTGGAGAGGGAGAAGCCTTTCTTT. This codes for CASSLEREKPFF. The V and J genes are TRBV5-1 and TRBJ1-1; D unresolved. Deletions cut 0 bases from V and 12 bases from J, with 12 bases between. CDR1 is SGHRS, CDR2 YFSETQ, per germline. The length of the CDR3 is 12 residues.

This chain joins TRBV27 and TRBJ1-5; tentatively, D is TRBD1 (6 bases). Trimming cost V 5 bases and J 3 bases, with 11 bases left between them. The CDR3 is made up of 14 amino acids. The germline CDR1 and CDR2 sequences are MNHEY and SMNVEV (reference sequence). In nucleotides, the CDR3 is TGTGCCAGCAGTCCGACAGGACTCAATCAGCCCCAGCATTTT. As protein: CASSPTGLNQPQHF.

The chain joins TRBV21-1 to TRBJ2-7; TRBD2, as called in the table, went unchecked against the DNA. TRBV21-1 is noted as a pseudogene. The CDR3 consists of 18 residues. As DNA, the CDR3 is TGTGCCAGCCAACCTGATAGCCGTATAGCGGGGGGGTCCTACGAGCAGTACTTC. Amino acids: CASQPDSRIAGGSYEQYF.

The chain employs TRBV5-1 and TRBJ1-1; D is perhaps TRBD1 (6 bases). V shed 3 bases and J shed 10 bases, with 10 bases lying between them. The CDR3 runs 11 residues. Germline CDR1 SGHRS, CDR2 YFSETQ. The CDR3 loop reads CASSSGGRAFF. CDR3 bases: TGCGCCAGCAGCTCGGGGGGGCGAGCTTTCTTT.

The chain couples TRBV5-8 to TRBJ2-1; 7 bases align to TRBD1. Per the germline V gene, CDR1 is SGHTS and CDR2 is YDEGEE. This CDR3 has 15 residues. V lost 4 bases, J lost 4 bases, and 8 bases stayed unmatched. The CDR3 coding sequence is TGTGCCAGCAGCCCCACAGGGGCGTATTACAATGAGCAGTTCTTC. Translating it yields CASSPTGAYYNEQFF.

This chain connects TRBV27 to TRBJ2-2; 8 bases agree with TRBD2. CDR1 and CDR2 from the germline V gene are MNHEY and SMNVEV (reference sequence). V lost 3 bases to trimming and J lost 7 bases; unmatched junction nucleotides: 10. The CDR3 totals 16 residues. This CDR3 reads CASSFGSGTFGGELFF. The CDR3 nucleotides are TGTGCCAGCAGTTTCGGTAGCGGGACCTTTGGCGGGGAGCTGTTTTTT.

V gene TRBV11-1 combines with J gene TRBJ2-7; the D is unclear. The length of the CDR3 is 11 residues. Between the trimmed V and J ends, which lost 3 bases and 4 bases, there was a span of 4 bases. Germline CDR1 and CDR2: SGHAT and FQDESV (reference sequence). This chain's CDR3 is CASSFRYEQYF. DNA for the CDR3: TGTGCCAGCAGCTTCAGGTACGAGCAGTACTTC.

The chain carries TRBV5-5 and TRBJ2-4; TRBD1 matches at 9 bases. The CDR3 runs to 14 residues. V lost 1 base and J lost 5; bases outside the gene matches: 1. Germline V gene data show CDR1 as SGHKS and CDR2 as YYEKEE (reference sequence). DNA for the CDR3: TGTGCCAGCAGCTTGACAGGGGGCCAAAACATTCAGTACTTC. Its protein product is CASSLTGGQNIQYF.

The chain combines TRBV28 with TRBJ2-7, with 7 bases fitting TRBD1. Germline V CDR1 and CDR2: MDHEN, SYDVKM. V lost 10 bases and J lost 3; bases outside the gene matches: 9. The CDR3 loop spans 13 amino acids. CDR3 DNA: TGTGCCACAAAATGGACAGGAATCTACGAGCAGTACTTC. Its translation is CATKWTGIYEQYF.

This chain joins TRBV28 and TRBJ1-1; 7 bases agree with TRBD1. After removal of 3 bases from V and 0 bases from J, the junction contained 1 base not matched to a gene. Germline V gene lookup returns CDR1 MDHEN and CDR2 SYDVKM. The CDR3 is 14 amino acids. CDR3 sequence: CASSFTGVNTEAFF. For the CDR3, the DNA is TGTGCCAGCAGTTTCACAGGGGTGAACACTGAAGCTTTCTTT. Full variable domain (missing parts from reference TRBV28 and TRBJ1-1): DVKVTQSSRYLVKRTGEKVFLECVQDMDHENMFWYRQDPGLGLRLIYFSYDVKMKEKGDIPEGYSVSREKKERFSLILESASTNQTSMYLCASSFTGVNTEAFFGQGTRLTVV.

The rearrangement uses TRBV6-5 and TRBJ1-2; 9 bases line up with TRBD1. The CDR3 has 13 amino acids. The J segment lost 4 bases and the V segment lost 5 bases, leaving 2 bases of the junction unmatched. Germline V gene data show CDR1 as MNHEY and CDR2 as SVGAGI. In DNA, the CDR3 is TGTGCCAGCAGTACAGGGGGCGCCTATGGCTACACCTTC. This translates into CASSTGGAYGYTF.

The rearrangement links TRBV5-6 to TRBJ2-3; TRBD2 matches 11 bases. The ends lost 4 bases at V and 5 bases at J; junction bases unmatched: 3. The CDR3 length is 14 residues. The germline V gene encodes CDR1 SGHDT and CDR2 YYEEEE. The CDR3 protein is CASSPGTSGDTQYF. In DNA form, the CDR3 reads TGTGCCAGCAGCCCCGGGACTAGCGGAGATACGCAGTATTTT.

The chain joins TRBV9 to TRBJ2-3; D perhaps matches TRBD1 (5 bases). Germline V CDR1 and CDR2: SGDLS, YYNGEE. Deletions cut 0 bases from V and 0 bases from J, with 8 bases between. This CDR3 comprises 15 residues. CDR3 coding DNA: TGTGCCAGCAGCGTAGTCCAGGGAAGCACAGATACGCAGTATTTT. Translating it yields CASSVVQGSTDTQYF.

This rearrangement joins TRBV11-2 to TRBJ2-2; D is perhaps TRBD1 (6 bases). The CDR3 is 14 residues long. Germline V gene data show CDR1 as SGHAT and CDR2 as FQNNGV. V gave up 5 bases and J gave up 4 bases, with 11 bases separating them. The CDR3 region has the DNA TGTGCCAGCAGCCATACAGGGACCACCGGGGAGCTGTTTTTT. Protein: CASSHTGTTGELFF.

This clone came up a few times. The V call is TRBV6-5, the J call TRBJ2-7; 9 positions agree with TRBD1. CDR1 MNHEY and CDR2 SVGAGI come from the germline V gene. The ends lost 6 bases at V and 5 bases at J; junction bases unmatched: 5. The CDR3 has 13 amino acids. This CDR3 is CASRGTGLDEQYF. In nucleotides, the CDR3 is TGTGCCAGCAGAGGGACAGGGCTAGACGAGCAGTACTTC.

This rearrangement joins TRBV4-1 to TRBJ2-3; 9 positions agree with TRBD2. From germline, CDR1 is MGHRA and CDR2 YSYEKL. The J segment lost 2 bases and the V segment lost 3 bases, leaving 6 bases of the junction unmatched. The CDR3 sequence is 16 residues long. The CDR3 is CASSQPLAGPTDTQYF. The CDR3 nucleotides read TGCGCCAGCAGCCAGCCCCTAGCGGGGCCCACAGATACGCAGTATTTT.

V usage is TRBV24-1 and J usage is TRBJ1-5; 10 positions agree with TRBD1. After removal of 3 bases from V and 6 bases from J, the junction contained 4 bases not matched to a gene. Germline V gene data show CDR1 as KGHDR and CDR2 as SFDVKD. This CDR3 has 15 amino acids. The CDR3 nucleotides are TGTGCCACCAGTGATACGACAGGGGGCTTTCAGCCCCAGCATTTT. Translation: CATSDTTGGFQPQHF.

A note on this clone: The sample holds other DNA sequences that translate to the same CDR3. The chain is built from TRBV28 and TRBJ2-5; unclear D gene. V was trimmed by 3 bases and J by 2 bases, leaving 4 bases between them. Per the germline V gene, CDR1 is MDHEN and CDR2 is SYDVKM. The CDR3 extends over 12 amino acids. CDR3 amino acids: CASSFLQETQYF. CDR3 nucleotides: TGTGCCAGCAGTTTCTTACAAGAGACCCAGTACTTC. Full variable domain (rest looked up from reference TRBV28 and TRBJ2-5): DVKVTQSSRYLVKRTGEKVFLECVQDMDHENMFWYRQDPGLGLRLIYFSYDVKMKEKGDIPEGYSVSREKKERFSLILESASTNQTSMYLCASSFLQETQYFGPGTRLLVL.

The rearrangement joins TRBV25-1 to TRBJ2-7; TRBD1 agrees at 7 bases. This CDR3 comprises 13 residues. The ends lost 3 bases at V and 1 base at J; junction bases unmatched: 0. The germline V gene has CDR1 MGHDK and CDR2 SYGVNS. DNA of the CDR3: TGTGCCAGCAGTGAGACAGGGTCCTACGAGCAGTACTTC. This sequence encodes CASSETGSYEQYF.

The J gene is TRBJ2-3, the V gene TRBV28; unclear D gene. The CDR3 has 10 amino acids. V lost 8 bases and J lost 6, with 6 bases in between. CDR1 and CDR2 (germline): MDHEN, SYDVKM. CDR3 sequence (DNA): TGTGCCAGCCTCGGGGATACGCAGTATTTT. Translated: CASLGDTQYF.

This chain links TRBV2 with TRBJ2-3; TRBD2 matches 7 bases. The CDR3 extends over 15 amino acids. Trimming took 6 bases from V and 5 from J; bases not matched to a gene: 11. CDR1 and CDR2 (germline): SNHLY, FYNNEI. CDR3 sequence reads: CASRMEAGARDTQYF. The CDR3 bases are TGTGCCAGCAGGATGGAGGCGGGAGCCCGAGATACGCAGTATTTT.

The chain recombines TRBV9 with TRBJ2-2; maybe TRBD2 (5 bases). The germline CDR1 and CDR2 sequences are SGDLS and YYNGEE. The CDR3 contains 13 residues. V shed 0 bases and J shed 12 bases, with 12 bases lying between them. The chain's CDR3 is CASSVELELQLFF. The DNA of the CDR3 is TGTGCCAGCAGCGTAGAACTAGAGTTGCAGCTGTTTTTT.

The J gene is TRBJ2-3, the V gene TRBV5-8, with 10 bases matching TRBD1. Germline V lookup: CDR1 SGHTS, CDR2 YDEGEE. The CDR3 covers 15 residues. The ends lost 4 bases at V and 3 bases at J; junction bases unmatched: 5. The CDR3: CASSPRTGGTDTQYF. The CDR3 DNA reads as TGTGCCAGCAGCCCACGGACAGGGGGGACAGATACGCAGTATTTT.

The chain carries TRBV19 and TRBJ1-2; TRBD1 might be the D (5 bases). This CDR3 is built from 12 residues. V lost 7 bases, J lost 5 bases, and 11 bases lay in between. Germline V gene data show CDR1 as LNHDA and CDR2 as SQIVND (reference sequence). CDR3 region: CASTPGRYGYTF. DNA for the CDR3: TGTGCCAGTACCCCAGGGAGGTATGGCTACACCTTC.

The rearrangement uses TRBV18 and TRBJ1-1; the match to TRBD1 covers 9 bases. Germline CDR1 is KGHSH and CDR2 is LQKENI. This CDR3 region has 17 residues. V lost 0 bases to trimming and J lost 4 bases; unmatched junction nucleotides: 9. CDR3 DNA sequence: TGTGCCAGCTCACCACCCTATACAGGGGGCCTGGGCACTGAAGCTTTCTTT. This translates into CASSPPYTGGLGTEAFF.

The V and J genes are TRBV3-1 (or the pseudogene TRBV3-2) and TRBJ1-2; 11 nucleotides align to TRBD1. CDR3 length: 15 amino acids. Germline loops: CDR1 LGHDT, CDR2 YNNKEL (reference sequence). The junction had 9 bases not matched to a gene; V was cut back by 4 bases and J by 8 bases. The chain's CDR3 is CASSPGTGGKGGYTF. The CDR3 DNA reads TGTGCCAGCAGCCCCGGGACAGGGGGGAAAGGCGGCTACACCTTC.

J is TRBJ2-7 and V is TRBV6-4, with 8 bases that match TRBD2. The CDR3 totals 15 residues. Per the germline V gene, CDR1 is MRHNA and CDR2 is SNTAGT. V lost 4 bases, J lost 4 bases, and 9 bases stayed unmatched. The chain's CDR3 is CASSVMAGGVYEQYF. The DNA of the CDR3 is TGTGCCAGCAGTGTCATGGCGGGGGGCGTTTACGAGCAGTACTTC.